This T cell receptor (beta chain) was identified in a study of blood T cells in healthy people across ages. General study points: The study could not conclusively compare naive and antigen-experienced cells, given its unsorted PBMCs.

A remark on this clonotype: Its target is not known.

The CDR3 is 16 amino acids. Germline assignment: CDR1 MNHEY and CDR2 SVGEGT. V lost 5 bases and J lost 7; bases outside the gene matches: 14. Using a J-beta primer mix together with a sample-barcoded 5' primer, a second PCR was run for roughly 7 to 11 cycles. Each single sample gave us at least 3 million CDR3-containing paired-end reads. TCRdb re-called the 5' RACE reads with MiXCR, one entry per CDR3 protein. The profile shows over 600,000 distinct CDR3 sequences, roughly 43% of them singletons. The chain joins TRBV6-2 or TRBV6-3 to TRBJ2-5; TRBD1 aligns across 9 bases. This clonotype was sampled from a man aged 80 or over in good health. The sequenced sample consisted of blood. The CDR3 spells CASSHAGTGSLGTQYF. CDR3 DNA: TGTGCCAGCAGTCACGCCGGGACAGGGTCTTTGGGGACCCAGTACTTC.